Below, 26 T cell receptor beta chains from the same sample are listed, as sequenced in a study of T cell changes during pregnancy in multiple sclerosis. Clones were sequenced by immunoSEQ multiplex PCR, and TCRdb holds only the in-frame ones, with some missing. The sample yields 40,000 or so clones, roughly 89% seen once. The sequencing used CD8+ T cells from peripheral blood mononuclear cells, collected in the second trimester of pregnancy. The receptors were gathered from a female donor with multiple sclerosis, enrolled in a pregnancy study.

The chain recombines TRBV11-1 with TRBJ1-2, with TRBD1 matching over 7 bases. The CDR3 totals 14 residues. Germline V gives CDR1 SGHAT, CDR2 FQDESV (reference sequence). Trimming removed 5 bases from V and 6 bases from J; junction bases left unmatched: 9. CDR3: CASSPIGGTDGYTF. CDR3 bases: TGTGCCAGCAGCCCAATCGGAGGGACAGATGGCTACACCTTC.

V and J are TRBV7-2 and TRBJ1-1; tentative D call: TRBD1 (6 bases). V lost 3 bases, J lost 7 bases, and 18 bases lay in between. CDR1 and CDR2 from the germline V gene are SGHTA and FQGNSA. This CDR3 is 15 amino acids long. Written as DNA, the CDR3 is TGTGCCAGCAGCTTCCAAGGGGGGGGACGTGGTGAAGCTTTCTTT. Its protein is CASSFQGGGRGEAFF.

This clone turned up a few times. This rearrangement joins TRBV6-5 to TRBJ1-6; TRBD1 is a possible D gene (5 bases). Germline loops: CDR1 MNHEY, CDR2 SVGAGI. The ends were cut back, 3 bases at V and 10 bases at J, with 13 bases in the middle. This CDR3 contains 14 residues. The DNA of the CDR3 is TGTGCCAGCAGTTATGGGGCTAAACGGTCACCCCTCCACTTT. Translated, it gives CASSYGAKRSPLHF.

The gene calls are TRBV29-1 and TRBJ2-1, with TRBD2 matching over 13 bases. The CDR3 sequence is 15 residues long. J gave up 8 bases and V 3 bases, and 7 bases lay outside the gene matches. Germline values: CDR1 SQVTM, CDR2 ANQGSEA. The CDR3 loop is CSVDGLAGVIYEQFF. CDR3 nucleotides: TGCAGCGTTGATGGACTAGCGGGAGTAATCTATGAGCAGTTCTTC.

The CDR3 sequence is CAWSEVLANTGELFF. CDR3 nucleotides: TGTGCCTGGAGTGAAGTACTAGCGAACACCGGGGAGCTGTTTTTT. The chain has TRBV30 and TRBJ2-2, with D maybe TRBD2 (5 bases). Germline CDR1 and CDR2: GTSNPN and SVGIG (reference sequence). Trimming took 1 base from V and 0 from J, leaving 9 bases between them. This CDR3 comprises 15 residues.

The chain is built from TRBV27 and TRBJ2-3; 11 nucleotides line up with TRBD2. V lost 5 bases to trimming and J lost 5 bases; unmatched junction nucleotides: 6. This CDR3 comprises 15 residues. CDR1 MNHEY and CDR2 SMNVEV come from the germline V gene (reference sequence). The CDR3 DNA sequence: TGTGCCAGCAGTGCCTCGACTAGCGGGGAAGATACGCAGTATTTT. Its protein is CASSASTSGEDTQYF.

The rearrangement uses TRBV28 and TRBJ2-7, with TRBD1 as a possible D gene (5 bases). The V and J ends lost 8 bases and 5 bases respectively, with 19 bases between them. Germline V gives CDR1 MDHEN, CDR2 SYDVKM. The CDR3 length is 14 residues. The CDR3 reads CASRHQGNLDEQYF. CDR3 DNA: TGTGCCAGCCGACACCAGGGTAATCTCGACGAGCAGTACTTC.

The rearrangement uses TRBV9 and TRBJ2-3; maybe TRBD2 (6 bases). The germline V gene has CDR1 SGDLS and CDR2 YYNGEE. The ends were cut back, 0 bases at V and 2 bases at J, with 10 bases in the middle. The CDR3 runs 15 residues. CDR3 sequence (DNA): TGTGCCAGCAGCGTAGCGGGGGAATACACAGATACGCAGTATTTT. This gives the protein CASSVAGEYTDTQYF.

The rearrangement joins TRBV4-1 to TRBJ2-1; TRBD2 aligns across 9 bases. V was clipped by 2 bases and J by 6 bases; unmatched bases: 14. The CDR3 has 18 residues. The germline V gene encodes CDR1 MGHRA and CDR2 YSYEKL. As DNA, the CDR3 is TGCGCCAGCAGCCAAACGGTATCAGGGCGGGAGGGTCGCAATGAGCAGTTCTTC. It yields the protein CASSQTVSGREGRNEQFF.

In the case of this clone: The junction differs from germline at one of its ends, possibly a read error. V usage is TRBV6-5 and J usage is TRBJ2-7; no reliable D call. This CDR3 contains 14 residues. CDR1 is MNHEY and CDR2 is SVGAGI in the germline V gene. CDR3 in amino acids: CASSYSRSSNEQYF. The CDR3 nucleotides are TGTGCCAGCAGTTACTCCAGGTCCTCCAACGAGCAGTACTTC.

This chain uses TRBV29-1 with TRBJ2-7; no clear D gene. CDR3 length: 15 residues. Trimming shortened V by 7 bases and J by 0 bases, and 19 bases separated the two germline ends. CDR1 SQVTM and CDR2 ANQGSEA come from the germline V gene. The DNA of the CDR3 is TGCAGCGCTACTCCCGGAGACGCCAACTCCTACGAGCAGTACTTC. Protein: CSATPGDANSYEQYF.

The chain employs TRBV7-2 and TRBJ2-7; the match to TRBD2 covers 9 bases. With 5 bases clipped from V and 7 bases from J, the junction kept 18 bases outside the gene matches. Germline values: CDR1 SGHTA, CDR2 FQGNSA. The CDR3 contains 17 residues. CDR3 in DNA: TGTGCCAGCAGCCCCAGAGATGCTAGCGGGATTATTATGGAGCAGTACTTC. Its protein product is CASSPRDASGIIMEQYF.

This chain connects TRBV7-9 to TRBJ1-1; D not certain. Germline values: CDR1 SEHNR, CDR2 FQNEAQ (reference sequence). The CDR3 is 18 amino acids. V lost 3 bases to trimming and J lost 1 base, with 21 bases between them. The CDR3 nucleotides read TGTGCCAGCAGCTTCAGTGGTGGCGGCCTACCCGAGAACACTGAAGCTTTCTTT. Its protein product is CASSFSGGGLPENTEAFF. The variable domain in full, completed from reference TRBV7-9 and TRBJ1-1, reads DTGVSQNPRHKITKRGQNVTFRCDPISEHNRLYWYRQTLGQGPEFLTYFQNEAQLEKSRLLSDRFSAERPKGSFSTLEIQRTEQGDSAMYLCASSFSGGGLPENTEAFFGQGTRLTVV.

This clone was detected only once. The genes are TRBV28 and TRBJ2-7; 8 bases map to TRBD2. The CDR3 runs 16 residues. The germline V gene has CDR1 MDHEN and CDR2 SYDVKM. The J segment lost 3 bases and the V segment lost 4 bases, leaving 11 bases of the junction unmatched. CDR3 region: CASSSPLAGIGYEQYF. The CDR3 DNA sequence: TGTGCCAGCAGTTCCCCTTTAGCGGGAATCGGCTACGAGCAGTACTTC.

The chain has TRBV6-1 and TRBJ1-4; TRBD1 is a possible D gene (5 bases). The length of the CDR3 is 14 residues. Germline V gives CDR1 MNHNS, CDR2 SASEGT. Trimming pared 3 bases from V and 2 bases from J, leaving 7 bases between. The DNA of the CDR3 is TGTGCCAGCAGTGAGACAGTCACTAATGAAAAACTGTTTTTT. The encoded protein is CASSETVTNEKLFF.

The CDR3 region is CASSETPGGVNYGYTF. The DNA of the CDR3 is TGTGCCAGCAGTGAAACGCCTGGGGGGGTGAACTATGGCTACACCTTC. The chain employs TRBV2 and TRBJ1-2; TRBD1 might be the D (5 bases). The V gene's germline CDR1 is SNHLY and CDR2 FYNNEI. The length of the CDR3 is 16 residues. Trimming removed 2 bases from V and 2 bases from J, with 15 bases in between.

V usage is TRBV5-1 and J usage is TRBJ2-7; 9 positions match TRBD2. Germline assignment: CDR1 SGHRS and CDR2 YFSETQ. V lost 3 bases, J lost 6 bases, and 10 bases stayed unmatched. The CDR3 covers 15 residues. The DNA for the CDR3 is TGCGCCAGCAGCTCCGTAGCGGGAGTCGAATGCGAGCAGTACTTC. Translated: CASSSVAGVECEQYF.

J is TRBJ1-2 and V is TRBV9, with D perhaps TRBD1 (5 bases). V gave up 3 bases and J gave up 4 bases, with 16 bases separating them. The germline CDR1 and CDR2 sequences are SGDLS and YYNGEE. The CDR3 extends over 15 amino acids. CDR3 sequence: CASSARGGSLYGYTF. CDR3 coding DNA: TGTGCCAGCAGCGCACGCGGGGGGTCTCTCTATGGCTACACCTTC.

The chain carries TRBV19 and TRBJ2-1, with 8 bases lining up with TRBD1. The CDR3 covers 11 residues. The J segment lost 8 bases and the V segment lost 6 bases, leaving 0 bases of the junction unmatched. Germline V CDR1 and CDR2: LNHDA, SQIVND (reference sequence). This chain's CDR3 is CASRQGDEQFF. The CDR3, as DNA: TGTGCCAGTAGACAGGGGGATGAGCAGTTCTTC.

The DNA for the CDR3 is TGTGCCAGCAGGCCCCGGGACTTCTCCACCGGGGAGCTGTTTTTT. Encoded protein: CASRPRDFSTGELFF. V and J are TRBV6-6 and TRBJ2-2; possible D gene TRBD2, 6 bases. Between the trimmed V and J ends, which lost 6 bases and 4 bases, there was a span of 15 bases. The CDR3 has 15 amino acids. Germline assignment: CDR1 MNHNY and CDR2 SVGAGI (reference sequence).

This sequence joins TRBV25-1 and TRBJ2-5; 7 bases map to TRBD1. Germline lookup yields CDR1 MGHDK and CDR2 SYGVNS. This CDR3 has 13 residues. The trim removed 6 bases at V and 2 bases at J, leaving 3 bases unmatched. The CDR3 sequence: CASRNRGQETQYF. The CDR3 region has the DNA TGTGCCAGCAGAAACAGGGGACAAGAGACCCAGTACTTC.

The V gene is TRBV4-3, the J gene TRBJ1-5, with 7 bases that match TRBD1. The length of the CDR3 is 14 residues. After removal of 2 bases from V and 4 bases from J, the junction contained 2 bases not matched to a gene. The germline V gene encodes CDR1 LGHNA and CDR2 YSLEER. In nucleotides, the CDR3 is TGCGCCAGCAGCCAAAGACAGGGTAATCAGCCCCAGCATTTT. The encoded protein is CASSQRQGNQPQHF.

This clone was detected once. V gene TRBV5-1 combines with J gene TRBJ2-1; 10 bases are a match to TRBD2. This CDR3 region has 18 residues. Germline V gene data show CDR1 as SGHRS and CDR2 as YFSETQ. V lost 0 bases and J lost 8; bases outside the gene matches: 14. CDR3 sequence reads: CASSLAGTGLAEDDEQFF. CDR3 in DNA: TGCGCCAGCAGCTTGGCTGGAACAGGACTAGCGGAGGACGATGAGCAGTTCTTC.

The chain employs TRBV2 and TRBJ1-5; 10 nucleotides line up with TRBD1. Germline V gives CDR1 SNHLY, CDR2 FYNNEI. J lost 0 bases, V lost 9 bases, and 11 bases had no gene match. This CDR3 contains 17 residues. CDR3: CASGRDRGQYSNQPQHF. In DNA, the CDR3 is TGTGCCAGTGGCCGGGACAGGGGCCAGTATAGCAATCAGCCCCAGCATTTT.

The chain links TRBV29-1 to TRBJ2-1; tentatively, D is TRBD2 (5 bases). Deletions cut 7 bases from V and 1 base from J, with 8 bases between. The CDR3 contains 12 residues. The germline V gene has CDR1 SQVTM and CDR2 ANQGSEA. The CDR3 DNA reads TGCAGCGGCCTAGCATCCTACAATGAGCAGTTCTTC. It translates to CSGLASYNEQFF.

The gene calls are TRBV6-5 and TRBJ2-7; D is undetermined. The CDR3 spans 15 residues. The germline gives CDR1 MNHEY, CDR2 SVGAGI. V lost 2 bases, J lost 0 bases, and 11 bases lay in between. CDR3 amino acids: CASSYGASSSYEQYF. The DNA of the CDR3 is TGTGCCAGCAGTTACGGAGCGTCGAGCTCCTACGAGCAGTACTTC.